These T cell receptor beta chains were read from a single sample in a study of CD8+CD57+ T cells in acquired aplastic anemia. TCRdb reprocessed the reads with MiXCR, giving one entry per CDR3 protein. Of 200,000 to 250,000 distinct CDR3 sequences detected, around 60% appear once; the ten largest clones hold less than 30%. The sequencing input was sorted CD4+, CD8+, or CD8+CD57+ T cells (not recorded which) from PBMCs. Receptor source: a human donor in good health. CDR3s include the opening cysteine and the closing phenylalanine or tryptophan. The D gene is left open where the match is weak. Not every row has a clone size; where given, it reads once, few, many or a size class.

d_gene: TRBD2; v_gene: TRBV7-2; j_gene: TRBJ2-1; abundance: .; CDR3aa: CASSLGLAEHEQFF; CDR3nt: TGTGCCAGCAGCTTGGGACTAGCTGAGCATGAGCAGTTCTTC
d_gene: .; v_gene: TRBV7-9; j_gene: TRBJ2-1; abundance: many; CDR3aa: CASSLGPSPYNEQFF; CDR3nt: TGTGCCAGCAGCTTAGGGCCTAGCCCATACAATGAGCAGTTCTTC
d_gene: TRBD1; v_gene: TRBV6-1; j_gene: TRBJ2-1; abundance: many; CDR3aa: CATDRDYNEQFF; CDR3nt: TGTGCCACCGACAGGGACTACAATGAGCAGTTCTTC
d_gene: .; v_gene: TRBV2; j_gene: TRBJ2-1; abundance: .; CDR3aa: CASSRPGPLYNEQFF; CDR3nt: TGTGCCAGCAGTCGTCCGGGACCATTATACAATGAGCAGTTCTTC
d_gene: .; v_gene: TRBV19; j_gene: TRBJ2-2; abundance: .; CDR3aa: CASSIVSKDDLFF; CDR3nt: TGTGCCAGTAGTATCGTGAGCAAGGACGATCTGTTTTTT
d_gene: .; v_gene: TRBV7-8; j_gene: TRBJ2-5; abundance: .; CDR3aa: CASSLDPARVTTQYF; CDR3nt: TGTGCCAGCAGCTTGGACCCCGCCAGGGTAACAACCCAGTACTTC
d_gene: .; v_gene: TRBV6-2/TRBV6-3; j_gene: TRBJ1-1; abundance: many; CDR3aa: CASGAGGYTEAFF; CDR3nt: TGTGCCAGCGGGGCTGGGGGATATACTGAAGCTTTCTTT
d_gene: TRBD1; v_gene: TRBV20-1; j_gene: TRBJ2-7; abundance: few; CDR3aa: CSARVPGGVYEQYF; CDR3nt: TGCAGTGCTAGAGTTCCAGGGGGCGTTTACGAGCAGTACTTC
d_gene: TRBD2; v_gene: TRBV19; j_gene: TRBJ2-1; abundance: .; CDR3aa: CASSVLTSGGGEQFF; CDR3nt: TGTGCCAGTAGTGTCCTGACTAGCGGGGGTGGGGAGCAGTTCTTC
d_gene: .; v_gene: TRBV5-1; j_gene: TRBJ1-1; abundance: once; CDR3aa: CASSSTGRPEAFF; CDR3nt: TGCGCCAGCAGCTCAACAGGACGGCCTGAAGCTTTCTTT
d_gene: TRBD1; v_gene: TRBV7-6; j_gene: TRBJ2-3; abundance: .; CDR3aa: CASSRDRVADTQYF; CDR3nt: TGTGCCAGCAGCCGGGACAGGGTCGCGGATACGCAGTATTTT
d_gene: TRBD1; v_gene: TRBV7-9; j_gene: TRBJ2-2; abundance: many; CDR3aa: CASSGDRVEELFF; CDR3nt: TGTGCCAGCAGCGGTGACAGGGTGGAGGAGCTGTTTTTT
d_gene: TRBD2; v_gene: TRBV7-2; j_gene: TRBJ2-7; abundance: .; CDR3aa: CASSLSGDYEQYF; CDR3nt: TGTGCCAGCAGCCTAAGCGGGGACTACGAGCAGTACTTC
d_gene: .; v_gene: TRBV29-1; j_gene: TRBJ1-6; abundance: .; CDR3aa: CSVAADQNSPLHF; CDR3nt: TGCAGCGTTGCGGCGGACCAAAATTCACCCCTCCACTTT
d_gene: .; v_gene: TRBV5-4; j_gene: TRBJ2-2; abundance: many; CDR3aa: CASSSGSGELFF; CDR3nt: TGTGCCAGCAGCTCAGGGTCCGGGGAGCTGTTTTTT
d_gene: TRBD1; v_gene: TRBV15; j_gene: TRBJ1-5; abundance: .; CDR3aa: CATSNRQGNQPQHF; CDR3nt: TGTGCCACCAGCAACCGACAGGGAAATCAGCCCCAGCATTTT
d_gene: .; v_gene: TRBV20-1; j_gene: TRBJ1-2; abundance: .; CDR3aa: CSARDHRGGYGYTF; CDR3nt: TGCAGTGCTAGAGATCATCGAGGGGGCTATGGCTACACCTTC
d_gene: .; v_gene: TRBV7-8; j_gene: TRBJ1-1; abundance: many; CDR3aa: CASSGEGGMNTEAFF; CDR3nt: TGTGCCAGCAGCGGGGAGGGGGGCATGAACACTGAAGCTTTCTTT
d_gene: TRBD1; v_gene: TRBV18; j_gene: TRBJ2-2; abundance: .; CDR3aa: CASSPTTGGITGELFF; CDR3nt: TGTGCCAGCTCACCCACGACAGGGGGAATAACCGGGGAGCTGTTTTTT
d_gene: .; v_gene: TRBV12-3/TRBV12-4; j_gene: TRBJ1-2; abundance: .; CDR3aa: CASSLASENYGYTF; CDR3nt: TGTGCCAGCAGTTTAGCATCAGAGAACTATGGCTACACCTTC
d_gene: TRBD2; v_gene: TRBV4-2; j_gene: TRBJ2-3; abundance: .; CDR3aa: CASSPNQISGIKQSRTDTQYF; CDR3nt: TGTGCCAGCAGTCCGAATCAGATCAGCGGGATAAAGCAATCACGCACAGATACGCAGTATTTT
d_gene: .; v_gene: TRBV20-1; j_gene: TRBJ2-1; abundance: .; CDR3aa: CSARAKLDDEQFF; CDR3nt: TGCAGTGCTAGAGCAAAGTTGGACGATGAGCAGTTCTTC
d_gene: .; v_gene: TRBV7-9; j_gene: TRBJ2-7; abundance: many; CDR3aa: CASSPRDALHPTSF; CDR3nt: TGTGCCAGCAGCCCGCGGGACGCCCTTCACCCGACCAGCTTC
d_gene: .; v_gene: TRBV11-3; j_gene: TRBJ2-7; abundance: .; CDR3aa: CASSQTSSPYEQYF; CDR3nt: TGTGCCAGCAGCCAAACCTCGAGCCCCTACGAGCAGTACTTC